Each of the 22 T cell receptor beta chains below was sequenced from the same sample in a study of T cells in localized non-small cell lung cancer. Repertoires were generated with immunoSEQ multiplex PCR, while TCRdb's copy carries only in-frame clones and drops some. The sample carries more than 100,000 clones, around 89% recorded once. The sample consisted of peripheral blood, taken before any cancer treatment. The receptor set was obtained from a female donor at least 60 years old with stage I lung adenocarcinoma.

The J gene is TRBJ1-1, the V gene TRBV7-9, with TRBD1 as a possible D gene (6 bases). The CDR3 is 16 amino acids. From germline, CDR1 is SEHNR and CDR2 FQNEAQ (reference sequence). V lost 6 bases and J 3 bases, leaving 20 bases between the germline ends. CDR3 in DNA: TGTGCCAGCAGACACCCGGATAGGGGGTTGGACACTGAAGCTTTCTTT. This sequence encodes CASRHPDRGLDTEAFF.

The chain recombines TRBV2 with TRBJ2-6; no firm D call. This CDR3 is 17 amino acids long. Trimming left V 7 bases short and J 0 bases short, with 16 bases between. Looked up from germline, CDR1 is SNHLY and CDR2 is FYNNEI. The CDR3 loop is CASKGAGISSGANVLTF. CDR3 DNA sequence: TGTGCCAGCAAGGGCGCCGGCATTAGCTCTGGGGCCAACGTCCTGACTTTC.

The rearrangement uses TRBV7-2 and TRBJ2-5; possible D gene TRBD1, 6 bases. V was cut by 5 bases and J by 3 bases, with 10 bases left in between. From germline, CDR1 is SGHTA and CDR2 FQGNSA. The CDR3 covers 13 residues. Here the CDR3 DNA reads TGTGCCAGCAGCCGAGGGGGAAAAGAGACCCAGTACTTC. The encoded protein is CASSRGGKETQYF.

The chain joins TRBV7-9 to TRBJ1-2, with a tentative D call TRBD1 (5 bases). With 1 base removed from V and 7 bases from J, the gap between germline ends came to 10 bases. From germline, CDR1 is SEHNR and CDR2 FQNEAQ (reference sequence). This CDR3 has 13 residues. CDR3 DNA sequence: TGTGCCAGCAGCTTAGTAGGGGCGGTTGGCTACACCTTC. It specifies CASSLVGAVGYTF.

The V call is TRBV5-1, the J call TRBJ2-7; the match to TRBD2 covers 8 bases. The V gene's germline CDR1 is SGHRS and CDR2 YFSETQ. The CDR3 is made up of 15 amino acids. J gave up 0 bases and V 4 bases, and 6 bases lay outside the gene matches. This CDR3 reads CASSNSGMSSYEQYF. The CDR3 DNA is TGCGCCAGCAGCAATAGCGGGATGAGCTCCTACGAGCAGTACTTC.

This clone appeared once. The chain joins TRBV5-1 to TRBJ2-1; 11 nucleotides align to TRBD2. J was trimmed by 7 bases and V by 0 bases; bases with no gene match: 18. Germline lookup yields CDR1 SGHRS and CDR2 YFSETQ. The CDR3 is 20 residues long. The CDR3 DNA reads TGCGCCAGCAGCTTGGTTGCTAGGGGGCTTAGCGGGAGGGCCGGGAATGAGCAGTTCTTC. This translates into CASSLVARGLSGRAGNEQFF.

This chain connects TRBV5-1 to TRBJ2-1, with 10 bases aligning to TRBD1. This CDR3 region has 16 residues. J lost 7 bases, V lost 0 bases, and 7 bases had no gene match. CDR1 and CDR2 (germline): SGHRS, YFSETQ. The CDR3 coding sequence is TGCGCCAGCAGCTTGGGTTCGGGACAGGGGAGGAATGAGCAGTTCTTC. Translating gives CASSLGSGQGRNEQFF.

The table lists this clone with a few counts. The chain couples TRBV2 to TRBJ1-2; 8 bases map to TRBD1. J lost 9 bases, V lost 5 bases, and 11 bases had no gene match. The CDR3 sequence is 14 residues long. CDR1 and CDR2 from the germline V gene are SNHLY and FYNNEI. Here the CDR3 DNA reads TGTGCCAGCAGTCAGGACAGGGCCTCTCGGCGCTACACCTTC. Translated: CASSQDRASRRYTF.

The gene calls are TRBV7-2 and TRBJ2-1; possibly TRBD2 for D (6 bases). CDR1 SGHTA and CDR2 FQGNSA come from the germline V gene. With 5 bases removed from V and 7 bases from J, the gap between germline ends came to 21 bases. The CDR3 covers 16 residues. The CDR3 bases are TGTGCCAGCAGCACTAGGGTTCGGGACTGGACGAATGAGCAGTTCTTC. Its protein is CASSTRVRDWTNEQFF.

The genes are TRBV6-6 and TRBJ2-4; 7 bases agree with TRBD2. The germline V gene has CDR1 MNHNY and CDR2 SVGAGI (reference sequence). CDR3 length equals 14 residues. J lost 6 bases, V lost 7 bases, and 9 bases had no gene match. In nucleotides, the CDR3 is TGTGCCAGCAAGTTGAGGGAGGGGAGAAACATTCAGTACTTC. Residues: CASKLREGRNIQYF.

The genes are TRBV5-1 and TRBJ2-7; TRBD2 aligns across 10 bases. Trimming took 0 bases from V and 2 from J; bases not matched to a gene: 14. The CDR3 consists of 19 residues. Germline-derived CDR1 and CDR2 are SGHRS and YFSETQ. CDR3 in amino acids: CASSLAWGSGRPPPYEQYF. CDR3 bases: TGCGCCAGCAGCTTGGCCTGGGGTAGCGGGAGGCCCCCCCCCTACGAGCAGTACTTC.

This chain links TRBV18 with TRBJ2-2; D not resolved. The CDR3 has 16 residues. Trimming left V 3 bases short and J 1 base short, with 12 bases between. From germline, CDR1 is KGHSH and CDR2 LQKENI. Here the CDR3 reads CASSPGSSLNTGELFF. Written as DNA, the CDR3 is TGTGCCAGCTCACCTGGCTCATCCTTGAACACCGGGGAGCTGTTTTTT.

Concerning this clone: A junction end diverges from the germline sequence, so it may reflect a read error. The gene calls are TRBV9 and TRBJ1-2, with D uncertain. Germline-derived CDR1 and CDR2 are SGDLS and YYNGEE. This CDR3 is 15 amino acids long. CDR3 bases: TGTGCCAGCAGCCCCTTCCCGGGCGTCCGGGGTGGCCACACCTTC. This gives the protein CASSPFPGVRGGHTF.

The chain is built from TRBV9 and TRBJ2-7; D possibly corresponds to TRBD1 (6 bases). The CDR3 covers 15 residues. The ends were cut back, 0 bases at V and 1 base at J, with 11 bases in the middle. Germline assignment: CDR1 SGDLS and CDR2 YYNGEE. The CDR3 sequence is CASSVGGGLSYEQYF. For the CDR3, the DNA is TGTGCCAGCAGCGTAGGTGGGGGCCTTTCCTACGAGCAGTACTTC.

The chain uses TRBV11-2 and TRBJ2-7, with D maybe TRBD2 (6 bases). The germline CDR1 and CDR2 sequences are SGHAT and FQNNGV. The CDR3 is made up of 15 amino acids. V lost 7 bases and J lost 7, with 23 bases in between. The DNA for the CDR3 is TGTGCCAGCACCCCCGAAGCGGGCAGGGTCAGGGAGCAGTACTTC. The encoded protein is CASTPEAGRVREQYF.

This clone was recorded once. The chain uses TRBV9 and TRBJ2-2; 8 bases line up with TRBD2. J was trimmed by 5 bases and V by 0 bases; bases with no gene match: 6. Germline V gene data show CDR1 as SGDLS and CDR2 as YYNGEE. The CDR3 length is 16 residues. CDR3 sequence: CASSVEASGFTGELFF. The CDR3 DNA is TGTGCCAGCAGCGTAGAAGCTAGCGGGTTTACCGGGGAGCTGTTTTTT. The variable domain in full, with the rest retrieved from reference TRBV9 and TRBJ2-2, is DSGVTQTPKHLITATGQRVTLRCSPRSGDLSVYWYQQSLDQGLQFLIQYYNGEERAKGNILERFSAQQFPDLHSELNLSSLELGDSALYFCASSVEASGFTGELFFGEGSRLTVL.

The sample holds a few counts of this clone. V is TRBV7-9 and J is TRBJ2-2, with 10 bases fitting TRBD1. The CDR3 loop spans 17 amino acids. Trimming at V came to 5 bases and at J to 3 bases, leaving 9 bases not matched to a gene. From germline, CDR1 is SEHNR and CDR2 FQNEAQ (reference sequence). This CDR3 is CASSHRQGATDTGELFF. The CDR3 DNA reads TGTGCCAGCAGCCATAGACAGGGGGCTACCGACACCGGGGAGCTGTTTTTT.

V is TRBV5-6 and J is TRBJ1-5; D is unresolved. This CDR3 has 13 amino acids. The germline V gene has CDR1 SGHDT and CDR2 YYEEEE. Trimming pared 4 bases from V and 2 bases from J, leaving 7 bases between. The CDR3 reads CASSPTRNQPQHF. CDR3 nucleotide sequence: TGTGCCAGCAGCCCGACACGCAATCAGCCCCAGCATTTT.

V usage is TRBV28 and J usage is TRBJ1-1; 8 nucleotides line up with TRBD1. V shed 0 bases and J 4 bases; nucleotides not matched to a gene: 7. Germline-derived CDR1 and CDR2 are MDHEN and SYDVKM. The CDR3 spans 16 residues. The CDR3 nucleotides are TGTGCCAGCAGTTTATGGGCAGGGGGCGGGAGCACTGAAGCTTTCTTT. It specifies CASSLWAGGGSTEAFF.

The V and J genes are TRBV28 and TRBJ1-2; D is unclear. There are 14 residues in the CDR3. Germline V gene sequence: CDR1 MDHEN, CDR2 SYDVKM. V lost 5 bases and J 6 bases, leaving 16 bases between the germline ends. DNA of the CDR3: TGTGCCAGCAGTCCCCCGACAAGGGTACATGGCTACACCTTC. Amino acid sequence: CASSPPTRVHGYTF.

This chain uses TRBV15 with TRBJ2-1, with 13 bases matching TRBD2. V shed 8 bases, J shed 12 bases, and the junction held 13 bases outside the gene matches. This CDR3 has 15 amino acids. Per the germline V gene, CDR1 is LNHNV and CDR2 is YYDKDF (reference sequence). The DNA of the CDR3 is TGTGCCACCGCCACACGGACTAGCGGGGGTCTGGGGCAGTTCTTC. Its translation is CATATRTSGGLGQFF.

A single count supports this clone. The genes are TRBV5-1 and TRBJ2-3; TRBD2 matches at 9 bases. CDR3 length equals 16 residues. Germline V gene data show CDR1 as SGHRS and CDR2 as YFSETQ. V gave up 4 bases and J gave up 4 bases; unmatched junction bases: 10. CDR3 sequence (DNA): TGCGCCAGCAGCCGGGGGGCGGGAGGGCCATCAGATACGCAGTATTTT. This gives the protein CASSRGAGGPSDTQYF.